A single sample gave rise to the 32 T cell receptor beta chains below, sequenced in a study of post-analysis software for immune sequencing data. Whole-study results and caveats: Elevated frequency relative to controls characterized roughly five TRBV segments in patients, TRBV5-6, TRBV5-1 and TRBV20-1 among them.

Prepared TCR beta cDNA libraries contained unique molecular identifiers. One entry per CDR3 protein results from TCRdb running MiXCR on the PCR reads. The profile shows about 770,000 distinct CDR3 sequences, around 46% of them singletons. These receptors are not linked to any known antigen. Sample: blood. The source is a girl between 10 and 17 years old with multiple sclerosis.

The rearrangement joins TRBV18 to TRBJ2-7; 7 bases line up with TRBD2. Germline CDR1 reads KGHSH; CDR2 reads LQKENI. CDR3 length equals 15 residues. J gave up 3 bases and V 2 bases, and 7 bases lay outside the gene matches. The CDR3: CASSPGLEVIYEQYF. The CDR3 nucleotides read TGTGCCAGCTCACCAGGACTAGAAGTAATCTACGAGCAGTACTTC.

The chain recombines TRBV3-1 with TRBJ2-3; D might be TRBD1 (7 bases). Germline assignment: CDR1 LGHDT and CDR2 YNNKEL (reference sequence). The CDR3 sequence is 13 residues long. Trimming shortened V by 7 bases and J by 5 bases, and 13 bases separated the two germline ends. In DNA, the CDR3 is TGTGCCAGCACCCCAGGGGGGCTAGATACGCAGTATTTT. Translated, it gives CASTPGGLDTQYF.

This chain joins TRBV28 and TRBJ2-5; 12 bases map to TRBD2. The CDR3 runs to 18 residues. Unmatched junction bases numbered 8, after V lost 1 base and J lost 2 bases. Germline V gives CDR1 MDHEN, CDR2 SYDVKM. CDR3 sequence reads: CASSLFPRTSGVQETQYF. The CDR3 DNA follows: TGTGCCAGCAGTTTATTCCCCCGGACTAGCGGGGTACAAGAGACCCAGTACTTC. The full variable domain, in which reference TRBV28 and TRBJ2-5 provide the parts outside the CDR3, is DVKVTQSSRYLVKRTGEKVFLECVQDMDHENMFWYRQDPGLGLRLIYFSYDVKMKEKGDIPEGYSVSREKKERFSLILESASTNQTSMYLCASSLFPRTSGVQETQYFGPGTRLLVL.

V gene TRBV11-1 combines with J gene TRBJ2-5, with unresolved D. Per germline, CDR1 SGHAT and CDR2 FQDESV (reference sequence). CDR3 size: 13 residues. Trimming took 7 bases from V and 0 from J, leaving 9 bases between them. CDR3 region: CASIGLYQETQYF. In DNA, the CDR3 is TGTGCCAGCATCGGCCTGTACCAAGAGACCCAGTACTTC.

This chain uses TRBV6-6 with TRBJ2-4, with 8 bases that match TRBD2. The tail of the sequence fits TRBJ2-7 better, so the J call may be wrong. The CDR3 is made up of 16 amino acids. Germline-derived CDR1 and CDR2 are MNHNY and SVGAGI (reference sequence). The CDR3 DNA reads TGTGCCAGCAGTACCGACGGGGGCGGGAGGAACCACGAGCAGTACTTC. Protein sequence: CASSTDGGGRNHEQYF.

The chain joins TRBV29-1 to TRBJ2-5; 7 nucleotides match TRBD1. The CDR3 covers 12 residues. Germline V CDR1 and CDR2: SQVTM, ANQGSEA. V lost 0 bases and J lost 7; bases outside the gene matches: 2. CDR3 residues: CSVEEPGGTQYF. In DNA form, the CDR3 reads TGCAGCGTTGAAGAACCAGGGGGGACCCAGTACTTC.

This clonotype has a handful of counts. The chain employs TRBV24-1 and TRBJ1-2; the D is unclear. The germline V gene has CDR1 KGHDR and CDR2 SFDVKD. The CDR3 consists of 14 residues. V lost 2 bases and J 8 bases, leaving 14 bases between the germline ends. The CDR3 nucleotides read TGTGCCACCAGTGATTGGCGCGGCGTCCGGGGCTACACCTTC. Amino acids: CATSDWRGVRGYTF.

CDR3 sequence reads: CSAQDPSGREETQYF. CDR3 DNA: TGCAGTGCTCAGGATCCTAGCGGGAGGGAAGAGACCCAGTACTTC. The chain uses TRBV20-1 and TRBJ2-5; TRBD2 matches 12 bases. Germline V gene data show CDR1 as DFQATT and CDR2 as SNEGSKA (reference sequence). CDR3 length: 15 amino acids. Unmatched junction bases numbered 7, after V lost 5 bases and J lost 3 bases.

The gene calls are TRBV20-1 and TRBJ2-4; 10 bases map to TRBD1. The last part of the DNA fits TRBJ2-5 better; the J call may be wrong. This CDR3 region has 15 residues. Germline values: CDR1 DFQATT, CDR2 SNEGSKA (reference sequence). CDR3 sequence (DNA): TGCAGTGCTAGGCCTCTGGGACAGGGGCAAGAGACCCAGTACTTC. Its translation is CSARPLGQGQETQYF.

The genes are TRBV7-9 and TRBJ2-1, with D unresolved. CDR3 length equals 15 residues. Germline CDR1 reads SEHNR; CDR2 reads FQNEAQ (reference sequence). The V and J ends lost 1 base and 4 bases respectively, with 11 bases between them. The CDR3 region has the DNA TGTGCCAGCAGCTTAGAGGGCCCCCCTTACAATGAGCAGTTCTTC. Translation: CASSLEGPPYNEQFF.

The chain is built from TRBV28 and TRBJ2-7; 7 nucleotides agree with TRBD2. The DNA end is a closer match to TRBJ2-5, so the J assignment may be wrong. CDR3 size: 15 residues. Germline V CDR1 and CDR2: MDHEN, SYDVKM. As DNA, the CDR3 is TGTGCCAGCAGTTTTGCGGGGAGGGCGCTAGAGACCCAGTACTTC. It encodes CASSFAGRALETQYF.

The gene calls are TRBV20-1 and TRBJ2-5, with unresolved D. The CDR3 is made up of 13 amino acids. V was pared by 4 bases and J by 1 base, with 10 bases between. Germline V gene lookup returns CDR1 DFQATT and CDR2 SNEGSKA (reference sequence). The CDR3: CSAKPVVQETQYF. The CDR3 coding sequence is TGCAGTGCTAAGCCCGTAGTCCAAGAGACCCAGTACTTC.

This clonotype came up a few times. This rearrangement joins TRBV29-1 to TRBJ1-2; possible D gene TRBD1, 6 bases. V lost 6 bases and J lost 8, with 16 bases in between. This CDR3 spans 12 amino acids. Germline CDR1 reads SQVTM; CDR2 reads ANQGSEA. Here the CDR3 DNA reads TGCAGCGTAGCGGGGGGCGCGAAAGGCTACACCTTC. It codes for CSVAGGAKGYTF.

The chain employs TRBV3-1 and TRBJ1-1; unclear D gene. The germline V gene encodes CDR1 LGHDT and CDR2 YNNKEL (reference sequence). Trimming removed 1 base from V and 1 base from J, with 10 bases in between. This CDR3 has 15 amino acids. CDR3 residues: CASSQGFPKNTEAFF. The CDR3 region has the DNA TGTGCCAGCAGCCAAGGCTTCCCAAAGAACACTGAAGCTTTCTTT.

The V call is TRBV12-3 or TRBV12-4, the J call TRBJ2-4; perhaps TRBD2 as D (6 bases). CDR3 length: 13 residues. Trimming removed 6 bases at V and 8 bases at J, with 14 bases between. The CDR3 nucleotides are TGTGCCAGCAGCTACGGGGAGGCGGACATTCAGTACTTC. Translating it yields CASSYGEADIQYF.

The chain's CDR3 is CASSPTGEDYGYTF. The CDR3 DNA sequence: TGTGCCAGCAGCCCTACAGGGGAGGACTATGGCTACACCTTC. V gene TRBV11-1 combines with J gene TRBJ1-2, with 7 bases that match TRBD1. This CDR3 is 14 amino acids long. CDR1 SGHAT and CDR2 FQDESV come from the germline V gene (reference sequence). The ends lost 5 bases at V and 3 bases at J; junction bases unmatched: 6.

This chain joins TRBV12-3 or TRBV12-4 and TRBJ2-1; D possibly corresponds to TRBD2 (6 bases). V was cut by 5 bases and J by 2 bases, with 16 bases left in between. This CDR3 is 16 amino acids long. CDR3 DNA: TGTGCCAGCAGTCCTGCCGGGACTCAGGCCTACAATGAGCAGTTCTTC. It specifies CASSPAGTQAYNEQFF.

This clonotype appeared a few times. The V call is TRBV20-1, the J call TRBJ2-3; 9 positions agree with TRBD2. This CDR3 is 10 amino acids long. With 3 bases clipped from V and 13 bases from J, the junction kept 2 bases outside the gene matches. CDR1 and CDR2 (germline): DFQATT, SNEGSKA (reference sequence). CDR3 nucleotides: TGCAGTGCTAGCGGGACTAGCAAGTATTTT. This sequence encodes CSASGTSKYF.

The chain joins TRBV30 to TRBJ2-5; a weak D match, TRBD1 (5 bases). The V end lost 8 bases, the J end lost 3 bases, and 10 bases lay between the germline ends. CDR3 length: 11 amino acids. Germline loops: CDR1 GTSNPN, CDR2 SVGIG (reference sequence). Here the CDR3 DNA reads TGTGCCGGTAAAGGGGAAGAGACCCAGTACTTC. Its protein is CAGKGEETQYF. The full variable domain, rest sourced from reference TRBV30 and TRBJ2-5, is SQTIHQWPATLVQPVGSPLSLECTVEGTSNPNLYWYRQAAGRGLQLLFYSVGIGQISSEVPQNLSASRPQDRQFILSSKKLLLSDSGFYLCAGKGEETQYFGPGTRLLVL.

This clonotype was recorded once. The CDR3 spells CASAARTEDEQYF. DNA for the CDR3: TGTGCCAGCGCAGCTCGGACGGAAGACGAGCAGTACTTC. This chain connects TRBV18 to TRBJ2-7; D gene unclear. This CDR3 has 13 amino acids. Trimming took off 8 bases at V and 5 bases at J, with 16 bases between the two ends. Germline CDR1 and CDR2: KGHSH and LQKENI.

The CDR3, as DNA: TGTGCCTGGAGTAGAGCGGGGCTGTTCTTC. This encodes CAWSRAGLFF. The chain is built from TRBV30 and TRBJ2-1; 7 bases match TRBD2. Germline assignment: CDR1 GTSNPN and CDR2 SVGIG (reference sequence). The CDR3 sequence is 10 residues long. J gave up 15 bases and V 2 bases, and 4 bases lay outside the gene matches.

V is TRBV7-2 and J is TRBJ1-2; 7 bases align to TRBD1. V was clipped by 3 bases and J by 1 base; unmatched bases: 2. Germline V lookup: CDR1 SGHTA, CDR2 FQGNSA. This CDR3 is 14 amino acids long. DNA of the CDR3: TGTGCCAGCAGCTTCCAGGGGGATAACTATGGCTACACCTTC. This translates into CASSFQGDNYGYTF. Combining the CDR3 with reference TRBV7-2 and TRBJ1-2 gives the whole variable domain GAGVSQSPSNKVTEKGKDVELRCDPISGHTALYWYRQSLGQGLEFLIYFQGNSAPDKSGLPSDRFSAERTGGSVSTLTIQRTQQEDSAVYLCASSFQGDNYGYTFGSGTRLTVV.

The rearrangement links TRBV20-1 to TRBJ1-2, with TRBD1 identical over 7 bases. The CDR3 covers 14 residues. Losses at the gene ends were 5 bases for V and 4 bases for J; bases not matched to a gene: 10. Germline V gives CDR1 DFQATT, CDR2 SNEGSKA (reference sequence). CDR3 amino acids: CSAVGQEVFYGYTF. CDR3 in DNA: TGCAGTGCTGTTGGACAGGAGGTATTCTATGGCTACACCTTC.

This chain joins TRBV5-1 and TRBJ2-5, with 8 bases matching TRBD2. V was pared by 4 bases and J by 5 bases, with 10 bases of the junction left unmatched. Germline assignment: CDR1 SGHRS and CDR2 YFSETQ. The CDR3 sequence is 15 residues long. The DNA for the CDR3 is TGCGCCAGCAGCGAGAAGAGCGGGAGCCTGGAGACCCAGTACTTC. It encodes CASSEKSGSLETQYF.

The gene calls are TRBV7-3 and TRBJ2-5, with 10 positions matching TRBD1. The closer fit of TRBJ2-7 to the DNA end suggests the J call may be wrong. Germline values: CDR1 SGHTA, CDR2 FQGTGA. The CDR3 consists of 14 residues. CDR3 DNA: TGTGCCAGCAGCACGGGACAGGGGAGCGACGAGCAGTACTTC. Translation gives CASSTGQGSDEQYF.

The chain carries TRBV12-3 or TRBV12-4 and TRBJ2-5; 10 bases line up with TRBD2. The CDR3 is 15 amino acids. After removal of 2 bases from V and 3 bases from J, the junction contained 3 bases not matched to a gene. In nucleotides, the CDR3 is TGTGCCAGCAGTTTAAGCCTAGCGGGGGAAGAGACCCAGTACTTC. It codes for CASSLSLAGEETQYF.

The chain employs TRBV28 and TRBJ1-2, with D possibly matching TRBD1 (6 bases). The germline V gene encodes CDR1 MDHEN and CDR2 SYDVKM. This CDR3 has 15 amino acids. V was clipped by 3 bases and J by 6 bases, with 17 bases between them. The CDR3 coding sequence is TGTGCCAGCAGTTTTCCCCAGGCCGGGGGCCATGGCTACACCTTC. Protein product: CASSFPQAGGHGYTF.

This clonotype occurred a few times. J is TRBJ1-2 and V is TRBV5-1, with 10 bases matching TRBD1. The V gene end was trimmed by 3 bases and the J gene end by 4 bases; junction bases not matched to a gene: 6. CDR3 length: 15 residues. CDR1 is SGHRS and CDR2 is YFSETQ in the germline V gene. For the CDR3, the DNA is TGCGCCAGCAGCTACGGACAGGGGGGAGGCTATGGCTACACCTTC. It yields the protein CASSYGQGGGYGYTF.

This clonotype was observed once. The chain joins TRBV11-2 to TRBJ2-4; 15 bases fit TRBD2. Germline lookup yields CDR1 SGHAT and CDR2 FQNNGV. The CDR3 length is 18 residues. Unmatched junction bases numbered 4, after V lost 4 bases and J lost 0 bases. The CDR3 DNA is TGTGCCAGCAGCTCCGGACTAGCGGGGGGGTTAGCCAAAAACATTCAGTACTTC. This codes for CASSSGLAGGLAKNIQYF. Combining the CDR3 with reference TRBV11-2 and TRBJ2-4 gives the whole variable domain EAGVAQSPRYKIIEKRQSVAFWCNPISGHATLYWYQQILGQGPKLLIQFQNNGVVDDSQLPKDRFSAERLKGVDSTLKIQPAKLEDSAVYLCASSSGLAGGLAKNIQYFGAGTRLSVL.

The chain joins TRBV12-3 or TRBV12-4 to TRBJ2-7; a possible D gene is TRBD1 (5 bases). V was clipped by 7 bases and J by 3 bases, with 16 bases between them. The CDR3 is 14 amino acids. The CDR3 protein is CASKGRGSIYEQYF. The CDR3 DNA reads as TGTGCCAGCAAGGGAAGGGGCAGTATCTACGAGCAGTACTTC.

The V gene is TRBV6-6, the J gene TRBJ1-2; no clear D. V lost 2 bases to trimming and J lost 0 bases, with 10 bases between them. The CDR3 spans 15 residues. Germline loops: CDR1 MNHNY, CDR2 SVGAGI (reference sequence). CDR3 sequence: CASSYGGSPNYGYTF. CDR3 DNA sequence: TGTGCCAGCAGTTACGGCGGATCCCCTAACTATGGCTACACCTTC.

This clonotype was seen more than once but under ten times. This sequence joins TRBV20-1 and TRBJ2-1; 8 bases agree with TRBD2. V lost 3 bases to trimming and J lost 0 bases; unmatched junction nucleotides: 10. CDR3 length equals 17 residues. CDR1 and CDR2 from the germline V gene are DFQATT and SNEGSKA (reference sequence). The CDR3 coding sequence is TGCAGTGCTAGCGAAAACCGCGGGAGGCCCTCCTACAATGAGCAGTTCTTC. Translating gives CSASENRGRPSYNEQFF.